The 3 T cell receptor beta chains below were found in one sample sequenced in a study of cytomegalovirus exposure and HLA in healthy donors. A multiplex PCR was run with 60 Vbeta primers and 13 Jbeta primers. TCRdb's table, derived via immunoSEQ multiplex PCR, lists solely in-frame clones and lacks some. The data show roughly 150,000 clones, with more than 70% seen just once and around 3.1% held by the top ten. Sequencing used PBMCs. The receptors come from a male donor in good health and CMV-seronegative.

This chain joins TRBV4-2 and TRBJ2-1; D is possibly TRBD2 (6 bases). The CDR3 sequence is 18 residues long. CDR1 is LGHNA and CDR2 is YNFKEQ in the germline V gene. The V and J ends lost 0 bases and 5 bases respectively, with 20 bases between them. CDR3 sequence reads: CASSQDGGPAGRNNEQFF. The CDR3, as DNA: TGTGCCAGCAGCCAAGACGGGGGACCCGCGGGCAGGAACAATGAGCAGTTCTTC.

This clone was seen a handful of times. The rearrangement uses TRBV18 and TRBJ2-7; 8 bases are a match to TRBD1. The trim removed 2 bases at V and 2 bases at J, leaving 8 bases unmatched. The CDR3 covers 16 residues. The germline V gene has CDR1 KGHSH and CDR2 LQKENI. The CDR3 nucleotides read TGTGCCAGCTCACCAAGAGGACAGGGCAAAACCTACGAGCAGTACTTC. Translation gives CASSPRGQGKTYEQYF.

The V and J genes are TRBV5-1 and TRBJ2-7, with D uncertain. The V gene's germline CDR1 is SGHRS and CDR2 YFSETQ. Deletions cut 0 bases from V and 4 bases from J, with 8 bases between. This CDR3 has 13 residues. The CDR3 here is CASSLGARYEQYF. CDR3 DNA sequence: TGCGCCAGCAGCTTGGGGGCCAGGTACGAGCAGTACTTC.